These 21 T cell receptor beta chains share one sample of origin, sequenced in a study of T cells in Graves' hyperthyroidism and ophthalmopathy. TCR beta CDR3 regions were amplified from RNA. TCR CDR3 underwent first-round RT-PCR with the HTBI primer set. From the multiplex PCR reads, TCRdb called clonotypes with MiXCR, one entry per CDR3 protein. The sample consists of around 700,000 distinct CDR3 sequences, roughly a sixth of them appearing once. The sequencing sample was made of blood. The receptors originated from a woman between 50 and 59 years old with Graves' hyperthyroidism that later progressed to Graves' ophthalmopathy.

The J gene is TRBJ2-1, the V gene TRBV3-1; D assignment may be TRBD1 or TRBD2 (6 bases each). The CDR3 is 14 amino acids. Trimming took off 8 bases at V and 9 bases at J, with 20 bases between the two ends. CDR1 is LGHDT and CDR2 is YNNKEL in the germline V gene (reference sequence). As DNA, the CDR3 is TGTGCCAGCGGCCCCGGGGGCCCCAGTGGTGAGCAGTTCTTC. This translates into CASGPGGPSGEQFF.

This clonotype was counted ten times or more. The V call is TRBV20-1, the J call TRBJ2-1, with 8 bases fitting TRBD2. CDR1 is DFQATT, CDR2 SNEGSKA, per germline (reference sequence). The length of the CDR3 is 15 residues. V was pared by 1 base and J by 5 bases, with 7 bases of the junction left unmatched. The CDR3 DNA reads TGCAGTGCTAGAGGAGGCGCGGGGGGTCACAATGAGCAGTTCTTC. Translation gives CSARGGAGGHNEQFF.

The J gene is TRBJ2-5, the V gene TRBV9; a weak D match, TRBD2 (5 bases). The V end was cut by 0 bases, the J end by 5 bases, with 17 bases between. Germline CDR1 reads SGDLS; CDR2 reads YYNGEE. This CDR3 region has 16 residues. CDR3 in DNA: TGTGCCAGCAGCGTAGTAGGCGGGTCCGACAAGGAGACCCAGTACTTC. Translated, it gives CASSVVGGSDKETQYF.

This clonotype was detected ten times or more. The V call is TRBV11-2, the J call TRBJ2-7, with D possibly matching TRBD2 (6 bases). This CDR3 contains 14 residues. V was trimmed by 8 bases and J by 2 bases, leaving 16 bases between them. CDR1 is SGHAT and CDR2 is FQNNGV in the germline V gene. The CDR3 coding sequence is TGTGCCAGCGTGAAGCGGGCAATTCCCTACGAGCAGTACTTC. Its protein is CASVKRAIPYEQYF.

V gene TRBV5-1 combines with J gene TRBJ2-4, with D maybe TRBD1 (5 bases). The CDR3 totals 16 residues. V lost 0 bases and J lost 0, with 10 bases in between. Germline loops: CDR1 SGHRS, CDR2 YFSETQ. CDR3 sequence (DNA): TGCGCCAGCAGCTTGGCAACGGACATAGCCAAAAACATTCAGTACTTC. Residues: CASSLATDIAKNIQYF.

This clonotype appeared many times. The CDR3 loop reads CASSPILPPEAFF. The CDR3 DNA reads as TGTGCCAGCAGCCCGATTTTACCACCTGAAGCTTTCTTT. The chain joins TRBV7-8 to TRBJ1-1; D is unclear. V was pared by 5 bases and J by 6 bases, with 13 bases between. The germline V gene has CDR1 SGHVS and CDR2 FQNEAQ. There are 13 residues in the CDR3.

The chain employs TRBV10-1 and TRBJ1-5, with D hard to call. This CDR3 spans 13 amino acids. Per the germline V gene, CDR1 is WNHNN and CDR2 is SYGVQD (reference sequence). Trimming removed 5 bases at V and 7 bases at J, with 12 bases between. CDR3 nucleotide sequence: TGCGCCAGCAGTCCCGACCGGGTGCAGCCCCAGCATTTT. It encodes CASSPDRVQPQHF.

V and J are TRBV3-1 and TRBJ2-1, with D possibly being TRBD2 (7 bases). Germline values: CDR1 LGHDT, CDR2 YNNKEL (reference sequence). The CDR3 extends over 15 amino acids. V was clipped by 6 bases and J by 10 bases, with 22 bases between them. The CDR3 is CASRVGGGYKGEQFF. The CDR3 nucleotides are TGTGCCAGCAGAGTGGGCGGGGGCTATAAAGGAGAGCAGTTCTTC.

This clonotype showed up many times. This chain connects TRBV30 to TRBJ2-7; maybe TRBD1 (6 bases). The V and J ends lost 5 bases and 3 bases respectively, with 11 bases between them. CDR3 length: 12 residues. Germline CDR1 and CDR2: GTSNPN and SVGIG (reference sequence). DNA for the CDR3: TGTGCCTGGTTGGCACAGGGCTACGAGCAGTACTTC. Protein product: CAWLAQGYEQYF.

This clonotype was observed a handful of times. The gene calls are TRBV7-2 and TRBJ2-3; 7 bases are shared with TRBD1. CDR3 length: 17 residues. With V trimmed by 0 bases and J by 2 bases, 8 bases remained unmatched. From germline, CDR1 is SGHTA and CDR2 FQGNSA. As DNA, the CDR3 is TGTGCCAGCAGCTTAGCCTCATGGGGACAGTACACAGATACGCAGTATTTT. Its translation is CASSLASWGQYTDTQYF.

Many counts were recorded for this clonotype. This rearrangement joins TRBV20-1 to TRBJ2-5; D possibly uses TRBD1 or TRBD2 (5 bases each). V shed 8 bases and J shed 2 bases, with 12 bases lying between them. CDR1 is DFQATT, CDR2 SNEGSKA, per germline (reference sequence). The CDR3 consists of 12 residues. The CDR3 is CSTRGVQETQYF. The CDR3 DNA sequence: TGCAGTACTCGGGGCGTGCAAGAGACCCAGTACTTC.

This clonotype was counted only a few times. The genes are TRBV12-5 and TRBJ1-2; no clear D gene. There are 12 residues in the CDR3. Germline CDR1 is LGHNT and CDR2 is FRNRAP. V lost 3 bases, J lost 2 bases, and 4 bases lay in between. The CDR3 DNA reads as TGTGCTAGTGGTTTCCGGAACTATGGCTACACCTTC. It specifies CASGFRNYGYTF.

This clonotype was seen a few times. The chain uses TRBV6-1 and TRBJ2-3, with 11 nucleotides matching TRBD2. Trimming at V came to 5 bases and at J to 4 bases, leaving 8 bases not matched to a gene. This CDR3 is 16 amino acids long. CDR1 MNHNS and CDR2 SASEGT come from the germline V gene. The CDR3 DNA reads TGTGCCAGCAGTACCCGACTAGCGGGGATCCCAGATACGCAGTATTTT. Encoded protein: CASSTRLAGIPDTQYF.

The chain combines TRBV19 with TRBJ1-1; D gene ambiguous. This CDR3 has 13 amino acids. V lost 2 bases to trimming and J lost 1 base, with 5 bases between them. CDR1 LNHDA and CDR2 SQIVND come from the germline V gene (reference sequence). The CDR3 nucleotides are TGTGCCAGTAGTATAAGTGCGAACACTGAAGCTTTCTTT. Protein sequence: CASSISANTEAFF.

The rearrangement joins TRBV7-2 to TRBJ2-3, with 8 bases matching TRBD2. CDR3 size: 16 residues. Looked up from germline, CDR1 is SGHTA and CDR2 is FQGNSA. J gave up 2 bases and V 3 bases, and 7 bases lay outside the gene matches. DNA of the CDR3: TGTGCCAGCAGCTTGGTCGGGGGGGTCATCACAGATACGCAGTATTTT. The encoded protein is CASSLVGGVITDTQYF.

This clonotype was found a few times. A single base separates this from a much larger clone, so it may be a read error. The CDR3 DNA follows: TGTGCCAGCAGTTTGACAGGGCGTGAAGCTTTCTTT. This encodes CASSLTGREAFF. The V gene is TRBV5-4, the J gene TRBJ1-1; TRBD1 aligns across 7 bases. CDR3 size: 12 residues. Trimming cost V 5 bases and J 7 bases; bases outside gene matches: 5. Germline V gives CDR1 SGHNT, CDR2 YYREEE (reference sequence).

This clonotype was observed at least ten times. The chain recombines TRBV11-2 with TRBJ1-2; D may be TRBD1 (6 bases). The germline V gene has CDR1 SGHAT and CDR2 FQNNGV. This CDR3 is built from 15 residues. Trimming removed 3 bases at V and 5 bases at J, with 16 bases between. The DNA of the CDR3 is TGTGCCAGCAGCTTTGGGGCAGGGGATACTTATGGCTACACCTTC. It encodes CASSFGAGDTYGYTF.

The CDR3 sequence is CAWSVIWGNGNTIYF. CDR3 in DNA: TGTGCCTGGAGCGTCATCTGGGGGAATGGAAACACCATATATTTT. The chain links TRBV30 to TRBJ1-3; a weak D match, TRBD1 (5 bases). With 3 bases removed from V and 3 bases from J, the gap between germline ends came to 15 bases. This CDR3 is built from 15 residues. Germline assignment: CDR1 GTSNPN and CDR2 SVGIG (reference sequence).

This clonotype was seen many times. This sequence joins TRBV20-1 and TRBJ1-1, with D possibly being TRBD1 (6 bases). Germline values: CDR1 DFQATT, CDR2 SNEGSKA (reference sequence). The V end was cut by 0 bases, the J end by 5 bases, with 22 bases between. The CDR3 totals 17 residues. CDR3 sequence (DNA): TGCAGTGCTAGAGAGGCTACAGGGAGAATTTTGGGAACTGAAGCTTTCTTT. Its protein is CSAREATGRILGTEAFF.

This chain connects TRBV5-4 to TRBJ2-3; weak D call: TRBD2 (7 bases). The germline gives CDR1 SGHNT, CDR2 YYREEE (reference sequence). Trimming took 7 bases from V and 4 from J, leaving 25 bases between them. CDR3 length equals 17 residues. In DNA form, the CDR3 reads TGTGCCAGCGTTCCCGGGACCGGGGGGCATGTATCAGATACGCAGTATTTT. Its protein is CASVPGTGGHVSDTQYF.

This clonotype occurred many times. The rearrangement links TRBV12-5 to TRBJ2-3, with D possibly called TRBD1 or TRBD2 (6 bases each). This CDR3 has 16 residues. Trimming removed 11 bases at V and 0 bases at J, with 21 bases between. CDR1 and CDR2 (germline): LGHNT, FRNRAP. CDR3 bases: TGTGCTGGAGGGGACAAGCAAGGCTCAAGCACAGATACGCAGTATTTT. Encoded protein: CAGGDKQGSSTDTQYF.